The clone carrying this TCR beta chain was counted between two and nine times. The data were obtained in a study of cytomegalovirus exposure and HLA in healthy donors. The PCR used 60 Vbeta and 13 Jbeta primers. Using immunoSEQ multiplex PCR, the repertoire was profiled, and TCRdb retains in-frame clones only, with some absent. The table lists some 89,000 clones, approximately 80% of them singletons. The CDR3 has 15 residues. CDR1 and CDR2 (germline): MNHEY, SMNVEV (reference sequence). The germline V and J ends were trimmed by 5 bases and 1 base, with 15 bases remaining between them. The chain links TRBV27 to TRBJ2-7, with a tentative D call TRBD2 (6 bases). Sequenced sample: PBMCs. The receptor comes from a woman aged 40 to 50 in good health and CMV-seropositive. CDR3 DNA: TGTGCCAGCAGTGTCCGAACGGGAGCATCCTACGAGCAGTACTTC. This encodes CASSVRTGASYEQYF.